One sample yielded the 11 T cell receptor beta chains listed below, sequenced in a study of T cell responses to AZD1222 COVID-19 vaccine. Repertoires were generated with immunoSEQ multiplex PCR, while TCRdb's copy carries only in-frame clones and drops some. Of some 150,000 clones listed, 88% are singletons. The source was peripheral blood, collected on day 0 of AZD1222 vaccination. Source of these receptors: an adult in good health.

This clone occurred once. V gene TRBV20-1 combines with J gene TRBJ2-1; D is unresolved. CDR1 and CDR2 (germline): DFQATT, SNEGSKA (reference sequence). With 3 bases removed from V and 5 bases from J, the gap between germline ends came to 8 bases. CDR3 size: 12 residues. CDR3 protein: CSASARNNEQFF. CDR3 nucleotides: TGCAGTGCTAGTGCGAGAAACAATGAGCAGTTCTTC.

The rearrangement links TRBV7-2 to TRBJ1-2; 7 bases fit TRBD1. The trim removed 5 bases at V and 2 bases at J, leaving 5 bases unmatched. The length of the CDR3 is 14 residues. CDR1 is SGHTA and CDR2 is FQGNSA in the germline V gene. The CDR3 region is CASSTPGQNYGYTF. Here the CDR3 DNA reads TGTGCCAGCAGCACCCCGGGACAGAACTATGGCTACACCTTC.

V is TRBV2 and J is TRBJ1-2, with 7 bases fitting TRBD1. This CDR3 is 13 amino acids long. CDR1 SNHLY and CDR2 FYNNEI come from the germline V gene. The trim removed 3 bases at V and 7 bases at J, leaving 5 bases unmatched. The CDR3 coding sequence is TGTGCCAGCAGTGAGAGAGGGGGCTCTGGCTACACCTTC. Protein: CASSERGGSGYTF. The variable domain in full, completed from reference TRBV2 and TRBJ1-2, reads EPEVTQTPSHQVTQMGQEVILRCVPISNHLYFYWYRQILGQKVEFLVSFYNNEISEKSEIFDDQFSVERPDGSNFTLKIRSTKLEDSAMYFCASSERGGSGYTFGSGTRLTVV.

V usage is TRBV3-1 (or the pseudogene TRBV3-2) and J usage is TRBJ2-1, with D perhaps being TRBD1 or TRBD2 (6 bases each). The CDR3 spans 16 residues. Germline V gene sequence: CDR1 LGHDT, CDR2 YNNKEL (reference sequence). The V end lost 4 bases, the J end lost 7 bases, and 20 bases lay between the germline ends. This chain's CDR3 is CASSPTVRGAANEQFF. The CDR3 region has the DNA TGTGCCAGCAGCCCAACGGTGAGGGGGGCGGCAAATGAGCAGTTCTTC.

The chain employs TRBV2 and TRBJ2-7; D possibly matches TRBD1 or TRBD2 (6 bases each). Germline loops: CDR1 SNHLY, CDR2 FYNNEI. This CDR3 comprises 12 residues. Trimming took 7 bases from V and 4 from J, leaving 11 bases between them. CDR3 in amino acids: CASTQGGYEQYF. The CDR3 nucleotides are TGTGCCAGCACCCAAGGGGGGTACGAGCAGTACTTC.

CDR3 in amino acids: CASSQWGQNYGYTF. For the CDR3, the DNA is TGTGCCAGCAGCCAATGGGGACAAAACTATGGCTACACCTTC. The chain links TRBV3-1 (or the pseudogene TRBV3-2) to TRBJ1-2; a weak D match, TRBD1 (6 bases). The CDR3 is 14 amino acids. The germline gives CDR1 LGHDT, CDR2 YNNKEL (reference sequence). Deletions cut 2 bases from V and 2 bases from J, with 9 bases between.

The chain carries TRBV13 and TRBJ1-1; unclear D gene. The CDR3 loop spans 13 amino acids. Per germline, CDR1 PRHDT and CDR2 FYEKMQ (reference sequence). The V end was cut by 3 bases, the J end by 0 bases, with 5 bases between. CDR3 in DNA: TGTGCCAGCAGCTTCGGGATGAACACTGAAGCTTTCTTT. This translates into CASSFGMNTEAFF.

The rearrangement links TRBV7-8 to TRBJ2-7; TRBD2 aligns across 14 bases. CDR1 is SGHVS and CDR2 is FQNEAQ in the germline V gene. The J segment lost 3 bases and the V segment lost 5 bases, leaving 9 bases of the junction unmatched. The length of the CDR3 is 17 residues. The CDR3 region is CASSPPPGLAGGYEQYF. CDR3 bases: TGTGCCAGCAGCCCACCCCCCGGACTAGCGGGGGGCTACGAGCAGTACTTC.

This chain uses TRBV28 with TRBJ1-2; D gene unclear. The V end was cut by 2 bases, the J end by 7 bases, with 8 bases between. The CDR3 is made up of 12 amino acids. Germline V CDR1 and CDR2: MDHEN, SYDVKM. The CDR3 sequence: CASSLTAAGYTF. CDR3 coding DNA: TGTGCCAGCAGTTTAACGGCGGCTGGCTACACCTTC.

This chain connects TRBV19 to TRBJ1-4; TRBD1 might be the D (5 bases). From germline, CDR1 is LNHDA and CDR2 SQIVND (reference sequence). The CDR3 runs 15 residues. V lost 7 bases and J lost 2, with 14 bases in between. The CDR3 spells CASKGGAVTNEKLFF. DNA of the CDR3: TGTGCCAGTAAAGGTGGGGCCGTCACTAATGAAAAACTGTTTTTT.

For the CDR3, the DNA is TGTGCCAGCTCACCTAACCCGGGACAGGGAATGGAGACCCAGTACTTC. Its translation is CASSPNPGQGMETQYF. The chain uses TRBV18 and TRBJ2-5; 9 bases are a match to TRBD1. CDR1 is KGHSH and CDR2 is LQKENI in the germline V gene. The CDR3 sequence is 16 residues long. The V segment lost 3 bases and the J segment 5 bases; nucleotides outside the gene matches: 10.